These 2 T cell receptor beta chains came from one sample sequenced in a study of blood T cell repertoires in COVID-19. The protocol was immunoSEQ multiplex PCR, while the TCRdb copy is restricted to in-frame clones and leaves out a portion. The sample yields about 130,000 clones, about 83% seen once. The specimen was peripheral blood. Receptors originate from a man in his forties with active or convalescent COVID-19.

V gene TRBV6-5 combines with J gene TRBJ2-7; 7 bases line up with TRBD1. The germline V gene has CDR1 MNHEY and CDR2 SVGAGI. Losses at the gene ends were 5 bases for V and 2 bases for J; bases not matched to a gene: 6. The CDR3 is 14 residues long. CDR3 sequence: CASSNKQGTYEQYF. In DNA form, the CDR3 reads TGTGCCAGCAGTAATAAACAGGGGACCTACGAGCAGTACTTC.

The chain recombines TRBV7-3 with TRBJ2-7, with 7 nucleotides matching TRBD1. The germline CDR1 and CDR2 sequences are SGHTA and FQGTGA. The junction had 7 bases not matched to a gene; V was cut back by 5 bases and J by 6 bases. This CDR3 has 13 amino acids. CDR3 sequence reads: CASSQTGASEQYF. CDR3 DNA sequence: TGTGCCAGCAGCCAAACAGGGGCGTCCGAGCAGTACTTC.